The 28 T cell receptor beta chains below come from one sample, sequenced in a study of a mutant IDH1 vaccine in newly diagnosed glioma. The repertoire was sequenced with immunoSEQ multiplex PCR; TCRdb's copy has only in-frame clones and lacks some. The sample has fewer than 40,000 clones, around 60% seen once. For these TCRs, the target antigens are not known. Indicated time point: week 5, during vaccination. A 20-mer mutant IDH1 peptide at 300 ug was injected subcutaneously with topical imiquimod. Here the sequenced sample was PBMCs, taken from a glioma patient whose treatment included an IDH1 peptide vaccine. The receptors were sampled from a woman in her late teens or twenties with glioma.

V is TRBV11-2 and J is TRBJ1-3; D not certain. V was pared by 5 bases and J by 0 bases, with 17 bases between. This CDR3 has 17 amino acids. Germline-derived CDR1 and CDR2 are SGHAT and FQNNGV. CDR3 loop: CASSPPTTQYSGNTIYF. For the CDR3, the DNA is TGTGCCAGCAGCCCACCCACCACACAGTACTCTGGAAACACCATATATTTT.

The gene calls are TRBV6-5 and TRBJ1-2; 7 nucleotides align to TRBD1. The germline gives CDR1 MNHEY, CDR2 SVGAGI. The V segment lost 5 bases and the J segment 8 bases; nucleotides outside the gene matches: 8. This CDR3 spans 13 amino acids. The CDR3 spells CASSEGALRGYTF. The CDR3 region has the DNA TGTGCCAGCAGTGAGGGGGCGCTGAGAGGCTACACCTTC.

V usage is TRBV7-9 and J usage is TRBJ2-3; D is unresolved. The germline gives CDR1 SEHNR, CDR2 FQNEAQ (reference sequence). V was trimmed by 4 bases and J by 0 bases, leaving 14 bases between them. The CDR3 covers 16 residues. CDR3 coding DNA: TGTGCCAGCAGCTACCTCCATACCACCAGCACAGATACGCAGTATTTT. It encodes CASSYLHTTSTDTQYF.

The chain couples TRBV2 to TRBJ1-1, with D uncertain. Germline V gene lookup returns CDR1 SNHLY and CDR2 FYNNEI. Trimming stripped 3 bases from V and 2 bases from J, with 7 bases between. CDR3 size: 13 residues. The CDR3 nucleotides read TGTGCCAGCAGTGATGAGCAAAACACTGAAGCTTTCTTT. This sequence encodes CASSDEQNTEAFF.

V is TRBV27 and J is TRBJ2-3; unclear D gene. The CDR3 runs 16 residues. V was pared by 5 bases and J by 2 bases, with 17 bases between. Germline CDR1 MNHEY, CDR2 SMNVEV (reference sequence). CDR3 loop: CASSPRSYFDTDTQYF. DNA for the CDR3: TGTGCCAGCAGTCCACGGTCTTATTTCGACACAGATACGCAGTATTTT.

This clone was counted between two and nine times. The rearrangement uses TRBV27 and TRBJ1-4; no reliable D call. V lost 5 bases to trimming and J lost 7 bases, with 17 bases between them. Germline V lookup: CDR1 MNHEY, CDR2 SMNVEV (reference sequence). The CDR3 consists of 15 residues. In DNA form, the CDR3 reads TGTGCCAGCAGTGCACATTTGGGTCGGGGTGAAAAACTGTTTTTT. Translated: CASSAHLGRGEKLFF.

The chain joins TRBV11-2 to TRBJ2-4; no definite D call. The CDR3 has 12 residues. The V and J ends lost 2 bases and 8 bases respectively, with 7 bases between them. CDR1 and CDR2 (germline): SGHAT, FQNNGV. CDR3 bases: TGTGCCAGCAGCTTAAATCCGCACATTCAGTACTTC. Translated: CASSLNPHIQYF.

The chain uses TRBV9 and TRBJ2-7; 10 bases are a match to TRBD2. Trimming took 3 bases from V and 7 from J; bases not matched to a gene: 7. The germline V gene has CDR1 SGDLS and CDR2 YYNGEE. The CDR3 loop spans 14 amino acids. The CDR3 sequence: CASSGGTSVGEQYF. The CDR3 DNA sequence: TGTGCCAGCAGCGGAGGGACTAGCGTGGGAGAGCAGTACTTC.

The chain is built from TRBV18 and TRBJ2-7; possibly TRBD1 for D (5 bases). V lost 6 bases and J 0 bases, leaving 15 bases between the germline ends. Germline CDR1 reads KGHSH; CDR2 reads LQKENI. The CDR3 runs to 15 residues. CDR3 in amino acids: CASSNRQQSSYEQYF. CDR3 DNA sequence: TGTGCCAGCTCGAACAGACAGCAAAGCTCCTACGAGCAGTACTTC.

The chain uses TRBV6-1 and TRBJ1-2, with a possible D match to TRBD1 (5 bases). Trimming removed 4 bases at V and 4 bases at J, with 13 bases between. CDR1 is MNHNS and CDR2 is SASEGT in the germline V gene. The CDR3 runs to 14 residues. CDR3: CASSVKGTVYGYTF. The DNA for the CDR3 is TGTGCCAGCAGTGTAAAAGGGACCGTCTATGGCTACACCTTC.

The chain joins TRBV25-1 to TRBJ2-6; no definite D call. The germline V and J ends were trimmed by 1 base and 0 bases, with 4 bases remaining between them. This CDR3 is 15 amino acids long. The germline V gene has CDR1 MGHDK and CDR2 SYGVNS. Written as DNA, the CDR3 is TGTGCCAGCAGTGAATCGGGCTCTGGGGCCAACGTCCTGACTTTC. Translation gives CASSESGSGANVLTF.

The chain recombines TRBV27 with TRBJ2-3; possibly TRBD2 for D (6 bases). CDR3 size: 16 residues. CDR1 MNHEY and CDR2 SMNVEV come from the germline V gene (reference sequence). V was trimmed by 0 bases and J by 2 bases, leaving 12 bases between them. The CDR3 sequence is CASSLSRGLSTDTQYF. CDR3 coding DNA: TGTGCCAGCAGTTTATCCCGGGGACTCTCCACAGATACGCAGTATTTT.

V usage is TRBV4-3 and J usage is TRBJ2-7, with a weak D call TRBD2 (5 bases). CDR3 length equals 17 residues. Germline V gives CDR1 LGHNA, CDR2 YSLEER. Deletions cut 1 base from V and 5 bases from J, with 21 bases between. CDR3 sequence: CASSQGGPLPYPDEQYF. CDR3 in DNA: TGCGCCAGCAGCCAAGGAGGGCCACTCCCCTATCCGGACGAGCAGTACTTC.

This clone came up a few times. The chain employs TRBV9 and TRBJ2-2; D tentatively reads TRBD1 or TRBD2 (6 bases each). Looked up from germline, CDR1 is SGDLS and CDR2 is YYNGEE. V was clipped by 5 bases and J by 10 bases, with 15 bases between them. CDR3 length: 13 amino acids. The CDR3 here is CASRGGGSEELFF. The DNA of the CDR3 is TGTGCCAGCAGGGGGGGCGGATCCGAGGAGCTGTTTTTT.

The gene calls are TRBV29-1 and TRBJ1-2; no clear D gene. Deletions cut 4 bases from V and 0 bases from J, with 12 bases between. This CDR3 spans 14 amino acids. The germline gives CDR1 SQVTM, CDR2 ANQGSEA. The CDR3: CSVASAIPNYGYTF. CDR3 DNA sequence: TGCAGCGTTGCTAGCGCGATACCTAACTATGGCTACACCTTC.

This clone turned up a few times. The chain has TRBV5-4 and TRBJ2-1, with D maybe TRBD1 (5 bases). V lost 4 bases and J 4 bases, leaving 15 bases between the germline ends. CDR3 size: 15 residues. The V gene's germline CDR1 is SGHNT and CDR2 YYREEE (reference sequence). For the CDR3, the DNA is TGTGCCAGCAGCACACCCTCAAAGGGGTACAATGAGCAGTTCTTC. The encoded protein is CASSTPSKGYNEQFF.

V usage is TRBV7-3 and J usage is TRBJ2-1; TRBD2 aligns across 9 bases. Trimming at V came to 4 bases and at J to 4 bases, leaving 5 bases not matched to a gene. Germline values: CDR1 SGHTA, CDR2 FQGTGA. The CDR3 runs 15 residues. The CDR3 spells CASSWLAGGYNEQFF. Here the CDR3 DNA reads TGTGCCAGCAGCTGGCTCGCGGGAGGGTACAATGAGCAGTTCTTC.

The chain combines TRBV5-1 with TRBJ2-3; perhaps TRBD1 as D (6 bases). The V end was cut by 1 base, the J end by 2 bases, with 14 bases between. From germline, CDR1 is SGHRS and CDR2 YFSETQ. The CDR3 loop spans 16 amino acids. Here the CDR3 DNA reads TGCGCCAGCAGCTTGACAGGGCCAAGGACCACAGATACGCAGTATTTT. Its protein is CASSLTGPRTTDTQYF.

The CDR3 is CASSYSKRVDYNEQFF. CDR3 DNA: TGTGCCAGCAGTTACTCGAAGCGGGTTGACTACAATGAGCAGTTCTTC. This chain uses TRBV6-5 with TRBJ2-1; D may be TRBD2 (6 bases). Trimming stripped 0 bases from V and 3 bases from J, with 12 bases between. From germline, CDR1 is MNHEY and CDR2 SVGAGI. The CDR3 is 16 amino acids.

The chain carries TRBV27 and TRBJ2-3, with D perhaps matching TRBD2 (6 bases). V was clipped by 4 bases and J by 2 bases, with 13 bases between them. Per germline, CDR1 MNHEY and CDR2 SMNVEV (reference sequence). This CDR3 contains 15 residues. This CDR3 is CASSWEAANTDTQYF. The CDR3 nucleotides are TGTGCCAGCAGTTGGGAGGCAGCCAACACAGATACGCAGTATTTT.

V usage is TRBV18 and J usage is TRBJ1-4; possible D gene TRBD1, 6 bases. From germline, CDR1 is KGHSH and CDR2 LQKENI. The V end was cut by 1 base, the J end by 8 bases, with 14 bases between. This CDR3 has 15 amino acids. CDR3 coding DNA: TGTGCCAGCTCACCACGGTCGGGGGCCGAGGAAAAACTGTTTTTT. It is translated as CASSPRSGAEEKLFF. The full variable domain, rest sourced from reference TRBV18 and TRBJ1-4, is NAGVMQNPRHLVRRRGQEARLRCSPMKGHSHVYWYRQLPEEGLKFMVYLQKENIIDESGMPKERFSAEFPKEGPSILRIQQVVRGDSAAYFCASSPRSGAEEKLFFGSGTQLSVL.

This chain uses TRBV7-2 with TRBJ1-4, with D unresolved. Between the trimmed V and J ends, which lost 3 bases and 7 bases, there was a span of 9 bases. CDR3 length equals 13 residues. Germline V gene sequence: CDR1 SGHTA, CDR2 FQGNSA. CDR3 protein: CASSLGAVEKLFF. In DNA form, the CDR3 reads TGTGCCAGCAGCTTGGGCGCAGTTGAAAAACTGTTTTTT.

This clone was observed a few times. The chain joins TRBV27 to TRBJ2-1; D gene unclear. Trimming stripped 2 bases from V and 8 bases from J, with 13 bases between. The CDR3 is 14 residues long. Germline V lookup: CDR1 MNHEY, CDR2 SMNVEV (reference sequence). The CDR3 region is CASSLTSGSYEQFF. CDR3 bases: TGTGCCAGCAGTTTAACGTCTGGCAGCTATGAGCAGTTCTTC.

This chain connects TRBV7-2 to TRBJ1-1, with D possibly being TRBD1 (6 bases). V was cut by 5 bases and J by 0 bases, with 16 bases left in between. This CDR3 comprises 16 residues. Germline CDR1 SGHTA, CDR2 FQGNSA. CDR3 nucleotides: TGTGCCAGCAGCCCCATAGGGGGAAGCTTGAACACTGAAGCTTTCTTT. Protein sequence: CASSPIGGSLNTEAFF. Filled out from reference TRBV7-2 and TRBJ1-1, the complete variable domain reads GAGVSQSPSNKVTEKGKDVELRCDPISGHTALYWYRQSLGQGLEFLIYFQGNSAPDKSGLPSDRFSAERTGGSVSTLTIQRTQQEDSAVYLCASSPIGGSLNTEAFFGQGTRLTVV.

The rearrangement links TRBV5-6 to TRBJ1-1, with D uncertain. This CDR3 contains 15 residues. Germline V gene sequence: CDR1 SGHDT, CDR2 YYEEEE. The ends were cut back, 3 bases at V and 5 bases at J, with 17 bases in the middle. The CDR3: CASSSRIVGRTEAFF. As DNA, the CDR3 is TGTGCCAGCAGCTCGAGGATTGTCGGGAGAACTGAAGCTTTCTTT.

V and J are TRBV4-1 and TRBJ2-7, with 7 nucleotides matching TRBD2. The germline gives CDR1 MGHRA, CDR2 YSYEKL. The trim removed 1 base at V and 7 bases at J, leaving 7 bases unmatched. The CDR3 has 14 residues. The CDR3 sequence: CASSQVRGAGEQYF. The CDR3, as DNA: TGCGCCAGCAGCCAAGTCCGGGGAGCGGGGGAGCAGTACTTC.

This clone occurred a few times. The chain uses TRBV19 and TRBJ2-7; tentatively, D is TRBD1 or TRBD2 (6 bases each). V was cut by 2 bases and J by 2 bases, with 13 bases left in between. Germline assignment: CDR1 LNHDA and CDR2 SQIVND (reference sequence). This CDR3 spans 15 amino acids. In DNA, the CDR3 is TGTGCCAGTAGTATACGCAAGGGGGGTCCCTACGAGCAGTACTTC. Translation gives CASSIRKGGPYEQYF.

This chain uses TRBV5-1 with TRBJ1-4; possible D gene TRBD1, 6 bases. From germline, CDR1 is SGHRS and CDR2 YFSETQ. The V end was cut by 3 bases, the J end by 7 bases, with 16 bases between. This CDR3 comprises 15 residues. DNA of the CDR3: TGCGCCAGCAGCTCACAGGGAAACGTCGCTGAAAAACTGTTTTTT. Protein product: CASSSQGNVAEKLFF.